This T cell receptor beta chain was identified in a study of OX40 agonist ivuxolimab in advanced cancers. Turning to the study itself: Participants, approximately 81% male, averaged approximately 65 years of age, ranging from about 20 to 79.

As concerns this clone: Its antigen remains unknown.

The table came from immunoSEQ multiplex PCR; TCRdb's copy has only in-frame clones and leaves some out. The sample lists about 100,000 clones; about nine tenths were seen once. General study results and limits: Antigen specificity remained undetermined for the expanded peripheral T cells. Average numbers of expanded clones were greater in CD8+ T cells than in CD4+.

The germline V gene encodes CDR1 MNHNS and CDR2 SASEGT. CDR3 size: 14 residues. V dropped 8 bases and J dropped 2; count of bases not matched to a gene: 9. The sample in question was CD4+ or CD8+ T cells sorted from blood, obtained in a trial of the OX40 agonist ivuxolimab. The TCR sequence derives from an adult with an advanced solid tumor such as melanoma, head and neck, liver or kidney cancer. The rearrangement uses TRBV6-1 and TRBJ2-7; 7 bases agree with TRBD1. CDR3 sequence: CASVFRTGAYEQYF. DNA of the CDR3: TGTGCCAGCGTATTCAGGACAGGTGCCTACGAGCAGTACTTC.